This T cell receptor (beta chain) was identified in a study of blood T cell repertoires in COVID-19. Study at large: Specimens from acute and convalescent COVID-19 originated in the United States, Italy and Spain. Sample material is recorded as cDNA or gDNA derived from T cells, B-cell-depleted T cells, or PBMCs.

Original processing methods: By means of reference gene primer amplification, nucleated cell counts were estimated. Data came from immunoSEQ multiplex PCR; TCRdb stores just in-frame clones and leaves some out. V and J calls and clone size are as listed in that table; D and trimming were resolved from the DNA. This table holds roughly 180,000 clones, 85% to 95% found once. Between the trimmed V and J ends, which lost 4 bases and 3 bases, there was a span of 13 bases. CDR1 and CDR2 from the germline V gene are SNHLY and FYNNEI. The CDR3 runs to 15 residues. Seattle cases were enrolled at active infection and followed longitudinally.

J is TRBJ2-1 and V is TRBV2; a possible D gene is TRBD2 (5 bases). Source material: peripheral blood. This receptor was taken from a man under 40 with COVID-19, enrolled during active disease. The CDR3 sequence: CASSVERENYNEQFF. The CDR3 bases are TGTGCCAGCAGTGTGGAGAGGGAAAACTACAATGAGCAGTTCTTC.